Listed below are T cell receptor beta chains from one sample, sequenced in a study of beta chain features in type 1 diabetes. This table comes from immunoSEQ multiplex PCR, and its TCRdb copy is limited to in-frame clones, with some not included. The sample holds 160,000 or so clones, roughly 59% seen once. The sequencing sample was made of naive CD4+ T cells from blood. These receptors all stem from a man aged 30 to 39 with type 1 diabetes. The CDR3 runs from the conserved cysteine through the conserved F or W. A D gene is named only where the DNA matches it firmly. A row's size may be missing; if present it is once, few, many or a size class.

CDR3aa,CDR3nt,abundance,j_gene,v_gene,d_gene
CASSQLQARTEAFF,TGCGCCAGCAGCCAACTACAGGCAAGAACTGAAGCTTTCTTT,few,TRBJ1-1,TRBV4-3,NA
CASSRSPPEAFF,TGTGCCAGCAGTCGGTCCCCCCCTGAAGCTTTCTTT,NA,TRBJ1-1,TRBV2,NA
CASSSGQGNYGYTF,TGTGCCAGCAGCTCAGGACAGGGCAACTATGGCTACACCTTC,NA,TRBJ1-2,TRBV7-9,TRBD1
CASSFLPDKRDTQYF,TGTGCCAGCAGTTTTCTCCCGGACAAAAGGGATACGCAGTATTTT,once,TRBJ2-3,TRBV28,NA
CASSLSRSTDTQYF,TGTGCCAGCAGCTTATCTCGGAGCACAGATACGCAGTATTTT,few,TRBJ2-3,TRBV7-9,NA
CASSPAGAGETQYF,TGTGCCAGCTCACCCGCTGGGGCCGGAGAGACCCAGTACTTC,NA,TRBJ2-5,TRBV18,NA
CAWQGQAEAFF,TGTGCCTGGCAAGGGCAGGCTGAAGCTTTCTTT,NA,TRBJ1-1,TRBV30,NA
CSVGQTNYGYTF,TGCAGCGTAGGACAGACAAACTATGGCTACACCTTC,NA,TRBJ1-2,TRBV29-1,NA
CASSQRTGENQPQHF,TGCGCCAGCAGCCAAAGGACAGGAGAAAATCAGCCCCAGCATTTT,few,TRBJ1-5,TRBV4-3,TRBD1
CSGRPSLQGNTEAFF,TGCAGCGGGAGGCCTTCGCTCCAGGGGAACACTGAAGCTTTCTTT,NA,TRBJ1-1,TRBV29-1,NA
CAWSDTTGANVLTF,TGTGCCTGGAGTGACACGACTGGGGCCAACGTCCTGACTTTC,NA,TRBJ2-6,TRBV30,NA
CASRRQGISSGELFF,TGTGCCAGCAGGAGACAGGGGATAAGCTCCGGGGAGCTGTTTTTT,NA,TRBJ2-2,TRBV7-2,TRBD1
CASSTTRNTEAFF,TGTGCCAGCAGTACGACAAGGAACACTGAAGCTTTCTTT,NA,TRBJ1-1,TRBV27,NA
CSVGYSGSVEQYF,TGCAGCGTTGGTTACTCGGGTTCGGTCGAGCAGTACTTC,once,TRBJ2-7,TRBV29-1,NA
CASSPDRGGQPQHF,TGTGCCAGCAGCCCGGACAGGGGTGGTCAGCCCCAGCATTTT,NA,TRBJ1-5,TRBV7-2,TRBD1
CSGRDRAWNEQFF,TGCAGCGGCAGGGACCGCGCTTGGAATGAGCAGTTCTTC,NA,TRBJ2-1,TRBV29-1,NA
CASSWAGPNEKLFF,TGTGCCAGCAGCTGGGCGGGCCCTAATGAAAAACTGTTTTTT,NA,TRBJ1-4,TRBV7-9,NA
CASSDEGLAMNIQYF,TGTGCCAGCAGTGATGAAGGGCTAGCAATGAACATTCAGTACTTC,NA,TRBJ2-4,TRBV2,NA
CASSDTGGDYEQYF,TGTGCCAGCAGTGACACAGGGGGAGATTACGAGCAGTACTTC,NA,TRBJ2-7,TRBV25-1,TRBD1
CASSNRDIAWFF,TGTGCCAGTAGTAACCGGGACATCGCTTGGTTCTTC,NA,TRBJ2-1,TRBV19,NA
CASSLVRGNEQYF,TGTGCCAGCAGTTTAGTCAGGGGTAACGAGCAGTACTTC,NA,TRBJ2-7,TRBV27,NA
CASAGVGQETQYF,TGTGCCAGCGCCGGAGTCGGGCAAGAGACCCAGTACTTC,NA,TRBJ2-5,TRBV9,NA
CASRLAMGQYF,TGTGCCAGCAGATTAGCGATGGGCCAGTACTTC,NA,TRBJ2-5,TRBV6-6,NA
CASSRGQGANTGELFF,TGTGCCAGCAGCCGAGGACAGGGGGCGAACACCGGGGAGCTGTTTTTT,NA,TRBJ2-2,TRBV7-2,TRBD1
CASSPTVGGLETQYF,TGTGCCAGCAGCCCTACAGTGGGCGGCTTGGAGACCCAGTACTTC,few,TRBJ2-5,TRBV11-2,NA
CAWTDRGSNQPQHF,TGTGCCTGGACGGACAGGGGTAGCAATCAGCCCCAGCATTTT,few,TRBJ1-5,TRBV30,TRBD1